This TCR beta chain stems from a study of precursors of human CD4 cytotoxic T cells (dated by TCRdb to 2016 to 2019). For the study in its entirety: In total, CD4+ memory subsets from roughly 15 donors went into the bulk TCR-seq analysis. TCR-seq analysis of 13 to 15 donors yielded TCRalpha and TCRbeta chain sequences (table S7).

Comment on this clonotype: No cognate antigen has been identified for it. One base away there is no much larger clone; base qualities are not given.

Points the paper makes about the study in general: Compared with the TCM and TEM subsets, the IL-7Rhigh and IL-7R- TEMRA subsets had more restricted TCR repertoires, marked by lower diversity and more expanded clonotypes. A larger fraction of IL-7Rhigh TEMRA clonotypes than of TEM or TCM clonotypes was made up of expanded effector clonotypes. According to the authors, a human observational design cannot definitively establish the direction of differentiation between precursor and effector cells. Only about 95% of the 14 donors were included in some bulk TCR-seq comparisons, suggesting that not every subset was available for every donor.

The CDR3 holds 16 amino acids from the cysteine to the phenylalanine. Only CDR3 DNA is held: 48 bases, read in frame from base 1. The germline V gene (reference sequence) yields DFQATT for CDR1 and SNEGSKA for CDR2. The junction shows trimming of 4 bases on V and 1 base on J, and the gene matches do not reach 10 bases of it. To test for a precursor-effector relationship among CD4 cytotoxic T cells, four sorted CD4+ memory subsets (TCM, TEM, IL-7Rhigh TEMRA, IL-7R- TEMRA) underwent bulk UMI-based TCR sequencing. Cells were obtained from peripheral blood mononuclear cells that had been isolated from human blood. Data came from an Illumina MiSeq. Under the source paper's analysis protocol: To quantify repertoire diversity, the Shannon-Wiener index was calculated using VDJtools. Expanded TCRbeta clonotypes were defined as those with a clonotype frequency of at least 3. TCRdb handled the public reads itself, with Q25 trimming in fastp and clone calling in MiXCR, and kept productive beta chains. Each CDR3 protein gets just one entry, which takes the most common genes and DNA from the rows behind it. The V and J calls, along with clone size, are taken from TCRdb and not from the paper's own processing. This sample's table contains about 60 distinct CDR3 sequences.

The TCR comes from a human donor in good health. Sequencing was done on a sample of memory CD4+ T cells from blood (PBMCs). This receptor chain uses TRBV20-1 and TRBJ2-7; 10 central bases correspond to TRBD2. The nucleotide sequence reads as follows: TGCAGTGCTACCCTTCTCCGGACTAGCGGTTCCTACGAGCAGTACTTC. Its translation is CSATLLRTSGSYEQYF.